This T cell receptor beta chain was recovered during a study of CD8 T cells in ankylosing spondylitis. Study results and caveats: Certain motif variants had earlier been reported in reactive arthritis synovial fluid and blood. Reportedly, disease-linked clones are significantly enriched in ankylosing spondylitis patients' matched synovial fluid. Disease-linked clones had a CD8+ phenotype and relatively low frequency in peripheral blood.

Quantitative molecular-barcoded 5'-RACE generated the TCR beta libraries. TCRdb re-called the 5' RACE reads with MiXCR, one entry per CDR3 protein. Of hundreds of thousands of distinct CDR3 sequences in the sample, 8% to 10% were seen once. This clonotype came up many times. The antigen remains undetermined. V dropped 4 bases and J dropped 2 bases, with 12 bases sitting between them. This CDR3 spans 14 amino acids. Germline V lookup: CDR1 SGHDT, CDR2 YYEEEE. The chain couples TRBV5-6 to TRBJ1-1; TRBD1 might be the D (6 bases). The source of this sequence is a female donor with ankylosing spondylitis or in good health (not recorded which). Sequenced sample: blood, either unsorted or a sorted T cell fraction (not recorded which). The CDR3 DNA reads as TGTGCCAGCAGCCCGACAGGACTTAACACTGAAGCTTTCTTT. It is translated as CASSPTGLNTEAFF.